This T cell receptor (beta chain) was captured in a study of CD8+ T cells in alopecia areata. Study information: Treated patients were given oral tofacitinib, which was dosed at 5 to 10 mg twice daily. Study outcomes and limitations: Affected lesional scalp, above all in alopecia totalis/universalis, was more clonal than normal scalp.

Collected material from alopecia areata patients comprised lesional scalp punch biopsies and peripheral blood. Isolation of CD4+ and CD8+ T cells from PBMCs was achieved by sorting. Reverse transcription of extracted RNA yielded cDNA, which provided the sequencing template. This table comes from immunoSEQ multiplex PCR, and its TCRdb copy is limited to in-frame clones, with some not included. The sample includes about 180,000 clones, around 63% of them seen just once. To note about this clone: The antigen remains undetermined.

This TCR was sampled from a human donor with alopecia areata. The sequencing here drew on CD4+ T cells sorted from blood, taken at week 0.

CDR3 residues: CSVEWGRNEQYF. DNA for the CDR3: TGCAGCGTAGAGTGGGGACGAAACGAGCAGTACTTC. V usage is TRBV29-1 and J usage is TRBJ2-7; D possibly uses TRBD1 or TRBD2 (5 bases each). V dropped 6 bases and J dropped 5 bases, with 14 bases sitting between them. This CDR3 is 12 amino acids long. The V gene's germline CDR1 is SQVTM and CDR2 ANQGSEA.